Listed below are T cell receptor beta chains from one sample, sequenced in a study of CXCR3-negative and CXCR3-positive naive CD8 T cells. TCRdb re-analyzed the 5' RACE reads; it lists each CDR3 protein once, without DNA. The specimen's table records fewer than 60,000 distinct CDR3 sequences. The sequenced sample was memory CD8+ T cells from blood. The receptors were gathered from a human donor in good health. Some clones in this sample may be carry-over from other donors' samples. The CDR3 runs from the conserved cysteine through the conserved F or W.

TRBV4-2	TRBJ2-7	CASSQADVTGVSYEQYF
TRBV29-1	TRBJ2-5	CSVGTVGTVQETQYF
TRBV11-2	TRBJ2-1	CASTGLAGNEQFF
TRBV7-9	TRBJ1-2	CASSPREELYGYTF
TRBV29-1	TRBJ2-2	CSVTGLVANYLIF
TRBV29-1	TRBJ2-3	CSVPGRGGSTDTQYF
TRBV7-2	TRBJ2-3	CASSLGHNTDTQYF
TRBV9	TRBJ1-1	CASSAPPHTEAFF
TRBV5-1	TRBJ2-3	CASSLLSGGSTDTQYF
TRBV7-9	TRBJ1-1	CASSQGTEAFF
TRBV19	TRBJ2-1	CASSSGSPNEQFF
TRBV20-1	TRBJ2-2	CSARDSKAGEATGELFF
TRBV7-9	TRBJ2-4	CASSPAQGGIQYF
TRBV6-5	TRBJ2-5	CASRTTGDQETQYF
TRBV12-3/TRBV12-4	TRBJ1-2	CASSFTVLWGYTF
TRBV4-3	TRBJ1-3	CASSQDGRRPQPGNTIYF
TRBV4-1	TRBJ2-3	CASSEGPTDTQYF
TRBV6-5	TRBJ1-2	CAAVTSNYGYTF
TRBV4-3	TRBJ2-1	CASSQDSGGYNEQFF
TRBV7-3	TRBJ2-1	CASSSYTSLAGPPNEQFF
TRBV7-9	TRBJ2-7	CASSQDRYEQYF
TRBV19	TRBJ2-4	CASSIGDRGLNIQYF
TRBV28	TRBJ2-7	CASSPIGTQGYGEQYF
TRBV29-1	TRBJ2-7	CSVRGQKTSYEQYF
TRBV27	TRBJ1-2	CASSGDNYGYTF
TRBV20-1	TRBJ2-7	CSAQWGGRGRPEQYF
TRBV12-3/TRBV12-4	TRBJ2-1	CASSPPDRDNEQFF
TRBV7-6	TRBJ1-1	CASSLANGQEAFF
TRBV6-5	TRBJ1-4	CASSPDETGRNEKLFF
TRBV7-2	TRBJ2-7	CASSLATVGEQYF
TRBV20-1	TRBJ2-1	CSARDIPNEQFF
TRBV29-1	TRBJ1-2	CSVFHSGDPNYGYTF
TRBV7-6	TRBJ2-5	CASSDSQDQETQYF
TRBV29-1	TRBJ2-7	CSVEVVLAGGPYEQYF
TRBV4-1	TRBJ1-1	CASSVGQGAETEAFF
TRBV3-1	TRBJ2-1	CASSQDSGSDNEQFF
TRBV5-1	TRBJ1-1	CASRSLNTESFF
TRBV4-3	TRBJ1-2	CASSPERSINYGYTF
TRBV14	TRBJ2-3	CASSQDRDTDTQYF
TRBV29-1	TRBJ2-5	CSVPKLPSYGETQYF
TRBV29-1	TRBJ2-1	CSLDSYNEQFF
TRBV2	TRBJ2-2	CASSEGGELFF
TRBV7-9	TRBJ1-5	CASSEQSSNQPQHF
TRBV5-6	TRBJ2-2	CASSFLRSYTGELFF
TRBV9	TRBJ1-5	CASSPKTGRGNQPQHF
TRBV27	TRBJ2-6	CASSFTGSGANVLTF
TRBV20-1	TRBJ1-2	CSATPTGQGYTF
TRBV7-9	TRBJ1-6	CASSLDNTRALHF
TRBV6-4	TRBJ1-5	CASSAKDNQPQHF
TRBV12-3/TRBV12-4	TRBJ2-1	CASSFWVFETHEQFF
TRBV12-3/TRBV12-4	TRBJ2-2	CASSYETSGENTGELFF
TRBV29-1	TRBJ2-7	CSVEDGRSSYEQYF
TRBV4-3	TRBJ2-7	CASSQDWGTGALNEQYF